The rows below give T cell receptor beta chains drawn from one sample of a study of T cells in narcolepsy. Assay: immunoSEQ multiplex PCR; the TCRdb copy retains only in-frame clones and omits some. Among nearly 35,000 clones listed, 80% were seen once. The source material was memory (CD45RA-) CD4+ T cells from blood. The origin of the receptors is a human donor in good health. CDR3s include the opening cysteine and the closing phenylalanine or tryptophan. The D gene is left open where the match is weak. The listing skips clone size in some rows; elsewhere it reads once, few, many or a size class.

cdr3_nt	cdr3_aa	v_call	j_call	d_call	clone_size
TGTGCCAGCTCACAGTTAGCCACCGGGGAGCTGTTTTTT	CASSQLATGELFF	TRBV18	TRBJ2-2	-	-
TGTGCCAGTAGTACTCAGGGATGGGGTGAAGCTTTCTTT	CASSTQGWGEAFF	TRBV19	TRBJ1-1	-	few
TGTGCCAGCAGCTTTGCCGGGGGGACTGAAGCTTTCTTT	CASSFAGGTEAFF	TRBV5-4	TRBJ1-1	-	few
TGTGCCATTAGTGTGTGGGCCTACAATGAGCAGTTCTTC	CAISVWAYNEQFF	TRBV10-3	TRBJ2-1	-	-
TGCGCCAGCAGCCAAGTTACGGGCGGGAACACTGAAGCTTTCTTT	CASSQVTGGNTEAFF	TRBV4-3	TRBJ1-1	-	once
TGTGCCAGCAGTGAGTCGGGAAGGCTCACTGAAGCTTTCTTT	CASSESGRLTEAFF	TRBV2	TRBJ1-1	-	-
TGTGCCACAGCACAGGAGCCCTACGAGCAGTACTTC	CATAQEPYEQYF	TRBV10-3	TRBJ2-7	-	-
TGTGCCAGCACCCCACCGACAGGGCGGGACACTGAAGCTTTCTTT	CASTPPTGRDTEAFF	TRBV7-2	TRBJ1-1	TRBD1	-
TGTGCCAGCGCCCAAGGGCGGGGAGATACGCAGTATTTT	CASAQGRGDTQYF	TRBV6-4	TRBJ2-3	-	-
TGTGCCAGCAGTGAAGGGGGACAGAGGTTTTTAGAGACCCAGTACTTC	CASSEGGQRFLETQYF	TRBV6-1	TRBJ2-5	TRBD1	-
TGTGCCAGCAGTCCGGGGGGCCGTCCCTACGAGCAGTACTTC	CASSPGGRPYEQYF	TRBV5-4	TRBJ2-7	-	-
TGCGCCAGCAGCTTGACAGGGAGTAACTATGGCTACACCTTC	CASSLTGSNYGYTF	TRBV5-1	TRBJ1-2	-	-
TGTGCCAGCAGCACCGGGGCAAACACTGAAGCTTTCTTT	CASSTGANTEAFF	TRBV21-1	TRBJ1-1	-	-
TGTGCCAGCAGCTTATTGGTCAAGAACACTGAAGCTTTCTTT	CASSLLVKNTEAFF	TRBV7-2	TRBJ1-1	-	-
TGTGCCAGCTCACCCCCGGACAGCCAAGAGACCCAGTACTTC	CASSPPDSQETQYF	TRBV18	TRBJ2-5	-	-
TGCGCCAGCAGCTTTGGGGCAGGGGGCACAGATACGCAGTATTTT	CASSFGAGGTDTQYF	TRBV5-1	TRBJ2-3	-	-
TGTGCCAGCAGCTTTGCAGGGGGAGAGCAGTACTTC	CASSFAGGEQYF	TRBV7-2	TRBJ2-7	TRBD1	-
TGTGCCAGCAGCTTGGCCGAAGGAGGGGATCAGCCCCAGCATTTT	CASSLAEGGDQPQHF	TRBV5-4	TRBJ1-5	-	-
TGCGCCAGCAGCTTGGTACCTAGCGGGGGCACAGATACGCAGTATTTT	CASSLVPSGGTDTQYF	TRBV5-1	TRBJ2-3	TRBD2	-
TGCGCCAGCAGCCAAGAAGCCCGGGGAGGCAGGGTCAACGAGCAGTACTTC	CASSQEARGGRVNEQYF	TRBV4-1	TRBJ2-7	-	-
TGTGCCAGCAGCTTGCTCACAGGAACCTACGAGCAGTACTTC	CASSLLTGTYEQYF	TRBV5-5	TRBJ2-7	-	-
TGTGCCAGCAGCTATACTTTAGGGGAGCAGTACTTC	CASSYTLGEQYF	TRBV7-2	TRBJ2-7	-	-
TGTGCCAGCAGCTACCCCCGGACAGGTCCGGAGACCCAGTACTTC	CASSYPRTGPETQYF	TRBV7-2	TRBJ2-5	TRBD1	-
TGCAGTGCTAGAAGACAGGTTTCGCTCCACTTT	CSARRQVSLHF	TRBV20-1	TRBJ1-6	-	-
TGCGCCAGCAGCTCCGGACAGGGTTGGGCTTTCTTT	CASSSGQGWAFF	TRBV5-1	TRBJ1-1	TRBD1	-
TGTGCCAGCACCCAGGGCGGGATCTACACCTTC	CASTQGGIYTF	TRBV6-5	TRBJ1-2	-	-
TGTGCCAGCAGCCCGGGCCTAGGGGATACTGAAGCTTTCTTT	CASSPGLGDTEAFF	TRBV7-7	TRBJ1-1	-	-
TGCGCCAGCAGCCAATCGCAGGGGGAGGACTATGGCTACACCTTC	CASSQSQGEDYGYTF	TRBV4-1	TRBJ1-2	TRBD1	-
TGTGCCAGCAGCTTATTCCAGGGAGACACCGGGGAGCTGTTTTTT	CASSLFQGDTGELFF	TRBV7-6	TRBJ2-2	-	few
TGTGCCAGCTCACCACCGGTGGGGTCCCACGAGCAGTACTTC	CASSPPVGSHEQYF	TRBV18	TRBJ2-7	-	-
TGTGCCAGCAGCGTAGGGTACAGGGCTGAGACCCAGTACTTC	CASSVGYRAETQYF	TRBV9	TRBJ2-5	-	once
TGTGCCAGCAGCTTGGCAGGGCTAGGAGAAAAACTGTTTTTT	CASSLAGLGEKLFF	TRBV5-4	TRBJ1-4	-	-
TGTGCCAGCAGCTTAGCGCCTAGCGGGACCTACGAGCAGTACTTC	CASSLAPSGTYEQYF	TRBV11-1	TRBJ2-7	TRBD2	few
TGTGCCAGCAGCTTGGTCAGGGCTGGAAACACCATATATTTT	CASSLVRAGNTIYF	TRBV5-6	TRBJ1-3	-	-
TGTGCCTGGAGCCGACAGGGTGTCGGGACCGGGGAGCTGTTTTTT	CAWSRQGVGTGELFF	TRBV30	TRBJ2-2	TRBD1	-
TGTGCCAGCAGTTACTCGCAGTTGGGGAACGAGCAGTACTTC	CASSYSQLGNEQYF	TRBV6-5	TRBJ2-7	-	-
TGTGCCAGCAGGGAACCGACAGGGCCCTATGGCTACACCTTC	CASREPTGPYGYTF	TRBV6-1	TRBJ1-2	TRBD1	-
TGCGCCAGCAGCCCTAGTAGGACAGGGAGCAACACCGGGGAGCTGTTTTTT	CASSPSRTGSNTGELFF	TRBV23-1	TRBJ2-2	TRBD1	once
TGTGCCAGCAGCCCAACAGGGGGCGAGCAGTACTTC	CASSPTGGEQYF	TRBV7-7	TRBJ2-7	TRBD1	-
TGTGCCTCACGGGGACCGACTAGCGGGGGCTACGAGCAGTACTTC	CASRGPTSGGYEQYF	TRBV11-2	TRBJ2-7	TRBD2	-
TGCGCCAGCAGCTCGGGACAGGCGGAAGGGGGCTACACCTTC	CASSSGQAEGGYTF	TRBV5-1	TRBJ1-2	TRBD1	-
TGTGCCAGCAGCTTAGTTCCCGGACTCTATGGCTACACCTTC	CASSLVPGLYGYTF	TRBV11-2	TRBJ1-2	-	-
TGTGCCAGCAGTCATCTCAGCGGGAGCCTCGGCTCTGATACCTACAATGAGCAGTTCTTC	CASSHLSGSLGSDTYNEQFF	TRBV27	TRBJ2-1	TRBD2	-
TGTGCCAGCAGTGTGGGGACAGGGAGATCAGATACGCAGTATTTT	CASSVGTGRSDTQYF	TRBV2	TRBJ2-3	TRBD1	-
TGTGCCAGCAGCCCACGACGCATGAACACCGGGGAGCTGTTTTTT	CASSPRRMNTGELFF	TRBV11-2	TRBJ2-2	-	few